This T cell receptor (beta chain) was sequenced for a study of T-cell memory formation after mild COVID-19 listed by TCRdb under 2021. For the study in its entirety: Most TCR sequence clusters were specific to one of the two donors. T-cell clones expanding and contracting after mild COVID-19 in two donors were tracked by longitudinal TCRalpha and TCRbeta repertoire sequencing. The cohort comprised two young, previously healthy adult volunteers, one female and one male. What the authors observed across the whole study: SARS-CoV-2 specificity of the second-wave clones peaking on day 37 was not confirmed. Only a couple of mild cases were covered in the study, and larger cohorts including severe cases with pre-infection samples were considered necessary. Some responding clones were detected in pre-infection memory, which suggested that pre-existing cross-reactive memory T cells had joined the SARS-CoV-2 response. Contracting CD4+ clones turned up mainly in the CM and EM memory subsets, whereas EMRA was where CD8+ clones were enriched. Clones that contracted from day 15 to 85 showed balanced CD4/CD8 phenotypes, whereas a second wave of clones that expanded from day 15 to 37 leaned towards CD4+.

This clonotype was counted only a few times. Its antigen specificity is not known. Base quality data are lacking; no much larger clone is found one base away. TCRdb records Illumina NovaSeq 6000 as the sequencer. TCRalpha and TCRbeta cDNA libraries were built by 5'RACE with constant-segment primers, adding sample barcodes and unique molecular identifiers. Trizol reagent was used to extract RNA from every sample. Library amplification was performed in two PCR steps, and a second sample barcode and Illumina TruSeq adapters were introduced in the second step. Sequencing of libraries was performed on an Illumina NovaSeq with 2 x 150 bp paired-end reads. The paper's processing steps were these. Demultiplexing of reads and collapsing into UMI-guided consensus sequences were performed with migec v1.2.7. Using mixcr v2.1.11, the UMI consensuses were aligned to TRA and TRB V and J templates and assembled into clonotypes. A clonotype was counted as expanded or contracted only if both edgeR and NoisET called the change significant, with noise models trained on biological replicates. For edgeR calls, a false discovery rate-adjusted p below 0.01 and a log2 fold-change threshold of 1 were applied. As an exploratory analysis of dynamics, max-normalized trajectories of the 1000 most abundant clonotypes were examined with PCA combined with hierarchical clustering. Separately sequenced CD4+ and CD8+ repertoires were used to assign a CD4 or CD8 phenotype to each responding clone. TCRdb cleaned the public reads at Q25 with fastp, built clones with MiXCR and kept in-frame beta chains. A single entry per CDR3 protein holds the most common genes and DNA from its merged rows. The V and J calls come from TCRdb's annotation, not from the publication. The sample table shows under 50,000 distinct CDR3 sequences, and 25% to 35% are seen once. Together, the top ten hold roughly two fifths of the sample.

Ficoll-Paque density gradient centrifugation was the method used to isolate PBMCs. The clonotype was recovered from a man aged 18 to 29 who had mild COVID-19 (a few samples of this study predate the infection). The sample titles of this study are shuffled in the database, so cell type and time point are left out; the donor was told from shared clones. Sequenced: PBMCs or a T cell subset sorted from them (not recorded which).

CDR3 reads: CASSVYSGPNYGYTF. The sequenced DNA: TGTGCCAGCAGCGTATACTCGGGTCCCAACTATGGCTACACCTTC. The V gene is TRBV9 and the J gene is TRBJ1-2, with the D gene not confidently named. V sheds 1 base and J sheds 2 bases, leaving 12 bases between their ends. The germline V gene specifies SGDLS as CDR1 and YYNGEE as CDR2. The CDR3 sequence holds 15 residues, the cysteine and phenylalanine included. Solely the CDR3 DNA is kept, with 45 bases framed from the first base. The entire variable domain, with the stretches around the CDR3 drawn from the reference TRBV9 and TRBJ1-2 proteins, is DSGVTQTPKHLITATGQRVTLRCSPRSGDLSVYWYQQSLDQGLQFLIQYYNGEERAKGNILERFSAQQFPDLHSELNLSSLELGDSALYFCASSVYSGPNYGYTFGSGTRLTVV.